The T cell receptor beta chain under discussion was sequenced for a study of shared clonotypes between healthy human individuals. Study-wide results and limits: Across a few donors, naive CD4 shared roughly 5%, naive CD8 more than 3%, memory CD4 over 2%, memory CD8 0.4% to 0.5%. Few donors limited the genetic and exposure-history diversity represented.

Every donor was a Caucasian adult from Nashville, Tennessee. Worth noting for this clone: As yet, its antigen is unknown.

This table comes from immunoSEQ multiplex PCR, and its TCRdb copy is limited to in-frame clones, with some not included. The data contain a few million clones, 85% to 95% of them seen just once; the ten biggest clones take up around 0.38%. V lost 4 bases to trimming and J lost 1 base, with 21 bases between them. This CDR3 contains 17 residues. CDR1 and CDR2 (germline): SGDLS, YYNGEE. Material for sequencing was naive CD4+ T cells from PBMCs. The subset here: CD45RA+ positively selected. The sequence was obtained from a man younger than 35 in good health. Some clones in this sample may be carry-over from other donors' samples. V is TRBV9 and J is TRBJ2-7; no definite D call. DNA of the CDR3: TGTGCCAGCAGCCCCCGACCTTTTCTCCAGGTTTCCTACGAGCAGTACTTC. Amino acids: CASSPRPFLQVSYEQYF.